The clone carrying this T cell receptor (beta chain) appeared many times. This record comes from a study of T cell repertoires in cytomegalovirus infection. TCRdb re-called the reads with MiXCR, one entry per CDR3 protein. The table lists a few hundred thousand distinct CDR3 sequences, more than 9% of them singletons, with 4.3% in the top ten. Sequencing was performed on PBMCs. The clonotype originates from a human donor in good health (CMV status not recorded). Some clones in this sample may be carry-over from other donors' samples.

CDR3 protein: CASSPRASLGREQYF. CDR3 nucleotide sequence: TGTGCCAGCAGCCCCCGGGCCTCCCTTGGGAGGGAGCAGTACTTC. The chain is built from TRBV7-2 and TRBJ2-7, with D perhaps matching TRBD2 (6 bases). The germline V and J ends were trimmed by 5 bases and 7 bases, with 21 bases remaining between them. The CDR3 runs to 15 residues. Looked up from germline, CDR1 is SGHTA and CDR2 is FQGNSA. Drawing the rest from reference TRBV7-2 and TRBJ2-7, the complete variable domain is GAGVSQSPSNKVTEKGKDVELRCDPISGHTALYWYRQSLGQGLEFLIYFQGNSAPDKSGLPSDRFSAERTGGSVSTLTIQRTQQEDSAVYLCASSPRASLGREQYFGPGTRLTVT.